This T cell receptor (beta chain) was recorded in a study of T cell repertoires in cytomegalovirus infection. Study in general: Matching HLA type, along with CMV infection, was indicated by public TCR beta signatures. Overall study results and limits: HLA-C-restricted CMV-specific TCR beta clonotypes were dominant in the ex vivo response. Public TCR beta family frequency separated CMV-and-HLA carriers, including in an independent cohort.

TCRdb processed the reads anew with MiXCR; each CDR3 protein has one entry. The sample yields around 550,000 distinct CDR3 sequences, about 30% seen once. On this clonotype: Antigen unknown.

CDR1 and CDR2 (germline): SQVTM, ANQGSEA. V lost 7 bases, J lost 0 bases, and 15 bases lay in between. The CDR3 length is 14 residues. Sequenced input: PBMCs. This clonotype originated in a human donor in good health (CMV status not recorded). Some clones in this sample may be carry-over from other donors' samples. The chain recombines TRBV29-1 with TRBJ1-2, with D unresolved. This chain's CDR3 is CSAGDARPNYGYTF. CDR3 sequence (DNA): TGCAGCGCTGGTGACGCCCGACCTAACTATGGCTACACCTTC.